This T cell receptor (beta chain) derives from a study of OX40 agonist ivuxolimab in advanced cancers. Study-level points and caveats: Still undetermined is the antigen specificity of the expanded peripheral T cells.

The germline gives CDR1 SGHTS, CDR2 YDEGEE. V lost 1 base, J lost 2 bases, and 7 bases lay in between. This CDR3 contains 14 residues. The assay was immunoSEQ multiplex PCR, and TCRdb's table has in-frame clones only and misses some. Among around 67,000 clones listed, around 84% were seen once. About this clone: Its antigen is undetermined.

This TCR was sampled from an adult with an advanced solid tumor such as melanoma, head and neck, liver or kidney cancer. The sample was CD4+ or CD8+ T cells sorted from blood, taken in a trial of the OX40 agonist ivuxolimab. The V call is TRBV5-8, the J call TRBJ1-5; D ambiguous. The CDR3 region is CASSLWTGNQPQHF. CDR3 DNA sequence: TGTGCCAGCAGCTTGTGGACCGGCAATCAGCCCCAGCATTTT.